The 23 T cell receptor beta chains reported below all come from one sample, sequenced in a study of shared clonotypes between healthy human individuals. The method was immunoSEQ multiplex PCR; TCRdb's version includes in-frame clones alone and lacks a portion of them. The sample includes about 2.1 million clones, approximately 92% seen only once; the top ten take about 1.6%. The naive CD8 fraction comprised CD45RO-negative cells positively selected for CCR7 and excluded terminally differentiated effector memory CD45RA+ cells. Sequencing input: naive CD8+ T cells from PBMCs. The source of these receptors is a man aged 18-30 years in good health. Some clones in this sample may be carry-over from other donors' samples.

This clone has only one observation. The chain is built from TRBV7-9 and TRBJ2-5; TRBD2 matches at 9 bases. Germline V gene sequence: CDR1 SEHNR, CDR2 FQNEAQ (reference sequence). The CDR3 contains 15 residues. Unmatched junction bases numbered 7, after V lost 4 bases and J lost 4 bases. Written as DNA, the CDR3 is TGTGCCAGCAGCTCATCGGCGGGGGGGAGAGAGACCCAGTACTTC. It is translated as CASSSSAGGRETQYF.

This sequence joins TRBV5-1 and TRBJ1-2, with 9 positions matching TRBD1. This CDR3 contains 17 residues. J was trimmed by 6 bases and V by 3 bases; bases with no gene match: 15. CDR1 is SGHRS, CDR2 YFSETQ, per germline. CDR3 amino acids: CASSYYLPGQGVDGYTF. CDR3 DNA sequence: TGCGCCAGCAGCTATTATTTACCGGGACAGGGTGTAGATGGCTACACCTTC.

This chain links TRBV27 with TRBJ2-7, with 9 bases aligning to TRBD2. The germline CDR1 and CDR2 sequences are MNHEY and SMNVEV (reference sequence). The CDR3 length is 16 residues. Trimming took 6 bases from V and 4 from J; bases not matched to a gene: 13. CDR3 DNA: TGTGCCAGCAGCCCGCGGGAGGGGTCCCTGGGGTACGAGCAGTACTTC. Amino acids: CASSPREGSLGYEQYF.

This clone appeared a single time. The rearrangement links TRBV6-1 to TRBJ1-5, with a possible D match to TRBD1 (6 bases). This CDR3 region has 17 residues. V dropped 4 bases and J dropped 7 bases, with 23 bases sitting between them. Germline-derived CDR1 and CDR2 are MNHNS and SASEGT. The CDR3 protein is CASSGQKVGADGQPQHF. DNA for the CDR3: TGTGCCAGCAGTGGCCAGAAGGTGGGGGCGGACGGGCAGCCCCAGCATTTT.

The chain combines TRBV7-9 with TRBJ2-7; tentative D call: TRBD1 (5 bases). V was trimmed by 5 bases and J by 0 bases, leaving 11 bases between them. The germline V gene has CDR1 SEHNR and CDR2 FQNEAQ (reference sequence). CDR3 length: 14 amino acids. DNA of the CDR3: TGTGCCAGCAGCCGACAGTCCCCCTCCTACGAGCAGTACTTC. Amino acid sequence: CASSRQSPSYEQYF.

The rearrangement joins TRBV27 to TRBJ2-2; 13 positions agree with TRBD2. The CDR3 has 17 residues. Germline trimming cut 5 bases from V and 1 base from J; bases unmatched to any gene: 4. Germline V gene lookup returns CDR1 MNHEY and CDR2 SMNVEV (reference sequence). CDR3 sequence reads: CASSMGLAGLNTGELFF. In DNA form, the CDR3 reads TGTGCCAGCAGTATGGGACTAGCGGGACTGAACACCGGGGAGCTGTTTTTT.

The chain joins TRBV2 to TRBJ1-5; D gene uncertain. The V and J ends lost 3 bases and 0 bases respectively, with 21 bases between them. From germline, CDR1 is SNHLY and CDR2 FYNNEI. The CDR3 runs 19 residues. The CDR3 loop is CASSDLDLVAGASNQPQHF. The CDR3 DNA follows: TGTGCCAGCAGTGACCTCGACTTGGTTGCAGGTGCTAGCAATCAGCCCCAGCATTTT.

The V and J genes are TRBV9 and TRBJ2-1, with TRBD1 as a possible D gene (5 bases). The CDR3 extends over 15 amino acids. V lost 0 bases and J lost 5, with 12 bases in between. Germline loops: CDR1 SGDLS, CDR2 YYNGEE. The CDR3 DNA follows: TGTGCCAGCAGCGTAGGAACAGGAATCAACAATGAGCAGTTCTTC. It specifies CASSVGTGINNEQFF.

CDR3 sequence reads: CASRLGRGGTDTQYF. The CDR3, as DNA: TGTGCCAGCAGATTGGGGCGCGGAGGCACAGATACGCAGTATTTT. The gene calls are TRBV27 and TRBJ2-3; the D gene is possibly TRBD1 (5 bases). The CDR3 sequence is 15 residues long. V lost 6 bases and J lost 1, with 14 bases in between. Germline CDR1 MNHEY, CDR2 SMNVEV (reference sequence).

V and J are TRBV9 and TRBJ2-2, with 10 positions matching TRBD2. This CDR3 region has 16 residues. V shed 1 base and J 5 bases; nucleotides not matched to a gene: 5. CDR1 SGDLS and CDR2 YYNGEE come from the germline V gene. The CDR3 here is CASSVSRLAGTGELFF. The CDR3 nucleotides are TGTGCCAGCAGCGTATCACGACTAGCGGGTACCGGGGAGCTGTTTTTT. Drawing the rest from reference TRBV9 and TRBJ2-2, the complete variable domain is DSGVTQTPKHLITATGQRVTLRCSPRSGDLSVYWYQQSLDQGLQFLIQYYNGEERAKGNILERFSAQQFPDLHSELNLSSLELGDSALYFCASSVSRLAGTGELFFGEGSRLTVL.

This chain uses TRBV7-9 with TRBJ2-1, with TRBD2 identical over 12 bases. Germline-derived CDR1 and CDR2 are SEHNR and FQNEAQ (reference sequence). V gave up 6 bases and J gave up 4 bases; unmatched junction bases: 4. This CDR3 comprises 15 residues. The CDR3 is CASRPGLAGYNEQFF. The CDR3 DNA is TGTGCCAGCAGACCCGGACTAGCGGGGTACAATGAGCAGTTCTTC.

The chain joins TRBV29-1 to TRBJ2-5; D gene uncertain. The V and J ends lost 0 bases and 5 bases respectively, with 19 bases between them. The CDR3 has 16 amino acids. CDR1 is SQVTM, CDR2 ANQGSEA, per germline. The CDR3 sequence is CSVEDFSLGNGETQYF. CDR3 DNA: TGCAGCGTTGAAGATTTTAGCTTGGGCAATGGGGAGACCCAGTACTTC.

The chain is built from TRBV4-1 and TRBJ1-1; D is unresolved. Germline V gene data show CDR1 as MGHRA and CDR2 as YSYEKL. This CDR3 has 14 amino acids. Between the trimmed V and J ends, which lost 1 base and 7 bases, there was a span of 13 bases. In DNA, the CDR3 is TGCGCCAGCAGCCAAGTAGGGCAGGCCCGTGAAGCTTTCTTT. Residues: CASSQVGQAREAFF.

This CDR3 is CASSLATSGRAPVQFF. Here the CDR3 DNA reads TGCGCCAGCAGCCTAGCGACTAGCGGGAGGGCGCCTGTGCAGTTCTTC. The rearrangement joins TRBV4-1 to TRBJ2-1; TRBD2 agrees at 14 bases. J lost 12 bases, V lost 4 bases, and 11 bases had no gene match. Germline V lookup: CDR1 MGHRA, CDR2 YSYEKL. This CDR3 has 16 residues.

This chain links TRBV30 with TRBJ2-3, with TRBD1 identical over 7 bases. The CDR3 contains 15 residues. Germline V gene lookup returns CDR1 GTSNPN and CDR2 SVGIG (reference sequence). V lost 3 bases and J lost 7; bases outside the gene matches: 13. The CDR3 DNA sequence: TGTGCCTGGAGCCCTAAGACAGGGTTAAGAAATACGCAGTATTTT. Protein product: CAWSPKTGLRNTQYF. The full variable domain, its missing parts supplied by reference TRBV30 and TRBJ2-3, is SQTIHQWPATLVQPVGSPLSLECTVEGTSNPNLYWYRQAAGRGLQLLFYSVGIGQISSEVPQNLSASRPQDRQFILSSKKLLLSDSGFYLCAWSPKTGLRNTQYFGPGTRLTVL.

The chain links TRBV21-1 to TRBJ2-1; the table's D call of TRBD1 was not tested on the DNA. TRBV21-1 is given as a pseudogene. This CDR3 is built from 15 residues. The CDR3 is CASSSRGYKGNEQFF. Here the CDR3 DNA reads TGTGCCAGCAGCTCGAGGGGGTACAAAGGAAATGAGCAGTTCTTC.

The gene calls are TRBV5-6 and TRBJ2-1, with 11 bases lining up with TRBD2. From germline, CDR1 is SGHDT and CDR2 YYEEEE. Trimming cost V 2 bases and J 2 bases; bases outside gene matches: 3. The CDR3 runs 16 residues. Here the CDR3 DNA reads TGTGCCAGCAGCTTTGGGACTAGCGGACCCTACAATGAGCAGTTCTTC. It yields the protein CASSFGTSGPYNEQFF.

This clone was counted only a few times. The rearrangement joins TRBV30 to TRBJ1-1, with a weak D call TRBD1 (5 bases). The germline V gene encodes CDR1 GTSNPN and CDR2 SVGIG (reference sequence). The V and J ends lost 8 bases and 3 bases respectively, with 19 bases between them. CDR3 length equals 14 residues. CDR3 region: CAGYGRQGHTEAFF. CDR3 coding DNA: TGTGCCGGCTACGGGAGGCAGGGCCACACTGAAGCTTTCTTT.

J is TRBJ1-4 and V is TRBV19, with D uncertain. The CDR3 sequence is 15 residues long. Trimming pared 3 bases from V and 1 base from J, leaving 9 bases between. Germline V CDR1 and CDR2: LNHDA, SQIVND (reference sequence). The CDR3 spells CASSIVEETNEKLFF. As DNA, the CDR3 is TGTGCCAGTAGTATTGTGGAGGAAACTAATGAAAAACTGTTTTTT. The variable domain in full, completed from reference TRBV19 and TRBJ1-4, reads DGGITQSPKYLFRKEGQNVTLSCEQNLNHDAMYWYRQDPGQGLRLIYYSQIVNDFQKGDIAEGYSVSREKKESFPLTVTSAQKNPTAFYLCASSIVEETNEKLFFGSGTQLSVL.

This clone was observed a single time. The chain's CDR3 is CASSVGRTTFGKNIQYF. DNA for the CDR3: TGTGCCAGCAGCGTAGGAAGGACCACATTCGGGAAAAACATTCAGTACTTC. The chain has TRBV9 and TRBJ2-4; D ambiguous. The CDR3 spans 17 residues. Trimming took off 0 bases at V and 4 bases at J, with 17 bases between the two ends. Germline V lookup: CDR1 SGDLS, CDR2 YYNGEE.

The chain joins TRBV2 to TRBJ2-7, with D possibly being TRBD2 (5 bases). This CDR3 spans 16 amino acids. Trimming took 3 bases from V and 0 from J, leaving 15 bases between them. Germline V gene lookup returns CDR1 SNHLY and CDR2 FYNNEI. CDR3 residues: CASSDQDGVHSYEQYF. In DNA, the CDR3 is TGTGCCAGCAGTGATCAGGACGGGGTCCACTCCTACGAGCAGTACTTC.

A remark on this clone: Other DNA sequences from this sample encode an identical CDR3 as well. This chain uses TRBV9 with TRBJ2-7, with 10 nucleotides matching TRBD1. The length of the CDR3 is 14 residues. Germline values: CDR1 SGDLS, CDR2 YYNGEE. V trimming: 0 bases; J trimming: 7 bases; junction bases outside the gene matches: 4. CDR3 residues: CASSVADRGREQYF. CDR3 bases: TGTGCCAGCAGCGTAGCCGACAGGGGGCGTGAGCAGTACTTC.

CDR3 sequence (DNA): TGTGCCAGCAGGCAAATTTTGGGAGGGGTCAGAACTTACAATGAGCAGTTCTTC. Amino acids: CASRQILGGVRTYNEQFF. The chain couples TRBV28 to TRBJ2-1, with 7 bases fitting TRBD2. CDR3 length equals 18 residues. Germline trimming cut 6 bases from V and 4 bases from J; bases unmatched to any gene: 18. Germline assignment: CDR1 MDHEN and CDR2 SYDVKM.